This T cell receptor beta chain stems from a study of Ad26.COV2.S vaccination and SARS-CoV-2 variants (dated by TCRdb to about 2021). Study-level background: Vaccine-arm donors were drawn from COV1001, a multicentre, randomized, double-blind, placebo-controlled phase I-IIa trial of Ad26.COV2.S in healthy adults. Dosing of Ad26.COV2.S was intramuscular, at either 5x10^10 or 1x10^11 viral particles, delivered as one shot or as two shots spaced 56 days apart. Participants in the trial were split at random into five groups of five each, receiving low-dose or high-dose Ad26.COV2.S once or twice, or else placebo on both occasions. Investigators did not know the trial group allocation while performing experiments and assessing outcomes. A total of around 32 samples were included in the TCR-sequenced set, comprising approximately 20 Ad26.COV2.S vaccine recipients, 5 placebo recipients and 8 SARS-CoV-2 convalescent individuals. Sequencing of the TCRbeta repertoire served to evaluate the specificity and breadth of SARS-CoV-2-reactive T cell receptors following Ad26.COV2.S vaccination. The paper as a whole reports these results and caveats: Comparing responses between vaccine doses or regimens was not something the study was powered to do. The authors noted that total T cell responses may have been underestimated by the TCR breadth and depth analyses. After vaccination, substantial breadth of spike-specific CD8+ and CD4+ T cell responses was reported. Non-spike TCR breadth was comparable between vaccine and placebo recipients, consistent with the vaccine containing only spike. Compared with placebo recipients, Ad26.COV2.S recipients showed higher spike-specific TCR breadth (P = 0.0014).

Sample treatment or condition, as interpreted from the label and publication: some 20 received Ad26.COV2.S at low or high dose, single or two shots; 5 received placebo; per-sample allocation not given. For vaccine and placebo recipients, repertoires were sequenced using samples collected on day 63 after the first injection. Cohort 1b enrolled roughly 25 adults aged 18-55 years at a single site in Boston, USA, between 29 July and 7 August 2020. Ad26.COV2.S consisted of a replication-incompetent adenovirus type 26 vector by which a prefusion-stabilized SARS-CoV-2 spike protein from the original Wuhan strain was expressed. The immunoSEQ Assay was the method used to sequence TCRbeta CDR3 regions. After extraction, genomic DNA underwent amplification by bias-controlled multiplex PCR, followed by high-throughput sequencing. The study's processing was this. Collapsing and filtering of sequences were performed to quantify the absolute abundance of each unique TCRbeta CDR3 region. T cell fraction was estimated by normalizing TCRbeta template counts to usable DNA, with usable DNA measured through amplification of reference genes found in all nucleated cells. Repertoire TCRs were annotated as SARS-CoV-2-specific by exact matching of V gene, CDR3 amino acid sequence and J gene to a known reactive TCR set. The reference SARS-CoV-2 TCR set was derived from MIRA and filtered for enrichment in COVID-19-positive ImmuneCODE repertoires, a step that removed public or cross-reactive TCRs. Drawing on the MIRA antigens, annotated TCRs were analysed further at the level of specific ORF or position within ORF. Breadth was defined as annotated unique rearrangements over total unique productive rearrangements; depth was the summed frequency of those rearrangements. Two-sided Wilcoxon rank-sum tests were used to compare TCR breadth between groups. The clones in this table, taken by TCRdb from immuneACCESS, are in-frame only. Not every clone is retained; where verified, under half of the shortfall comes from an unresolved V gene, and the cause of the rest is unknown. The V and J calls and clone size come from that table; D and trimming were worked out from the DNA. The sample table shows 350,000 to 400,000 clones, and 89% are seen once. About 2% of the sample rests with the top ten.

As for this clone: Its antigen target is currently unknown. Base qualities were left out, and no much larger clone turns up one base away.

V trim: 5 bases; J trim: 6 bases; unmatched bases: 10. Taken from the germline V gene, the CDR1 and CDR2 loops are MNHEY and SVGEGT. The CDR3 goes from the cysteine to the phenylalanine over 15 residues. The read is trimmed to its CDR3 DNA, 45 bases read in frame from base 1. The sequence was obtained from a person between 18 and 65 years old who received the Ad26.COV2.S COVID-19 vaccine or a placebo. The sequence is built from TRBV6-2 or TRBV6-3 and TRBJ1-1; TRBD1 lines up with 9 middle nucleotides. The sample in question was peripheral blood, obtained in a trial of Ad26.COV2.S vaccine versus placebo. The CDR3 protein sequence reads: CASSRLDRGSSEAFF. The sequenced DNA: TGTGCCAGCAGTCGCCTGGACAGGGGATCGTCTGAAGCTTTCTTT.